The 4 T cell receptor beta chains reported below all come from one sample, sequenced in a study of T cell repertoires in cytomegalovirus infection. TCRdb itself ran the reads through MiXCR, one entry per CDR3 protein. The table lists about 890,000 distinct CDR3 sequences, under 40% of them singletons, with around an eighth in the top ten. Antigen specificity for these receptors is unknown. The sample consisted of cultured CD8+ T cells from PBMCs, taken from culture after CMV antigen stimulation. These receptors were collected from a human donor in good health (CMV status not recorded). Some clones in this sample may be carry-over from other donors' samples.

In its sample, this clonotype was seen a few times. This chain uses TRBV12-3 or TRBV12-4 with TRBJ2-1; 10 bases are shared with TRBD2. The CDR3 totals 19 residues. With V trimmed by 1 base and J by 5 bases, 14 bases remained unmatched. CDR3 region: CASSLGSGSTSGLNNEQFF. The CDR3 coding sequence is TGTGCCAGCAGTTTAGGGTCGGGATCGACTAGCGGGCTGAACAATGAGCAGTTCTTC.

This clonotype was counted ten times or more. The chain combines TRBV27 with TRBJ1-4; D not resolved. There are 13 residues in the CDR3. The V gene lost 7 bases and the J gene lost 5 bases, with 11 bases spanning the gap. CDR1 is MNHEY and CDR2 is SMNVEV in the germline V gene (reference sequence). The CDR3 DNA is TGTGCCAGCACGGGCCAAGGCAATGAAAAACTGTTTTTT. It yields the protein CASTGQGNEKLFF.

V is TRBV10-3 and J is TRBJ2-7; TRBD2 matches at 8 bases. Trimming took 0 bases from V and 5 from J; bases not matched to a gene: 6. The CDR3 extends over 15 amino acids. Germline assignment: CDR1 ENHRY and CDR2 SYGVKD. The CDR3 loop is CAISESPSGSDEQYV. CDR3 coding DNA: TGTGCCATCAGTGAGTCGCCTAGCGGGTCTGACGAGCAGTACGTC.

The table lists this clonotype with a few counts. The chain combines TRBV9 with TRBJ2-3; 7 positions agree with TRBD2. The CDR3 is made up of 16 amino acids. V was clipped by 0 bases and J by 2 bases; unmatched bases: 6. In germline, CDR1 is SGDLS, CDR2 YYNGEE. The CDR3 sequence: CASSVESGGFTDTQYF. The DNA of the CDR3 is TGTGCCAGCAGCGTAGAGTCGGGGGGTTTCACAGATACGCAGTATTTT.